One sample yielded the 25 T cell receptor beta chains listed below, sequenced in a study of T cell repertoires in cytomegalovirus infection. For these TCRs, the target antigens are not known. Via MiXCR, TCRdb re-called the reads, giving one row per CDR3 protein. The repertoire consists of 900,000 to 950,000 distinct CDR3 sequences, with more than 25% occurring once and the leading ten covering 11% to 15%. This material consisted of cultured CD8+ T cells from PBMCs, taken from culture after CMV antigen stimulation. The source is a human donor in good health (CMV status not recorded). Some clones in this sample may be carry-over from other donors' samples.

In this sample, this clonotype turned up a few times. V gene TRBV27 combines with J gene TRBJ2-3, with TRBD2 matching over 12 bases. CDR1 MNHEY and CDR2 SMNVEV come from the germline V gene (reference sequence). The CDR3 is 16 amino acids. With 3 bases clipped from V and 5 bases from J, the junction kept 6 bases outside the gene matches. CDR3 loop: CASSFLTSGGLDTQYF. CDR3 DNA sequence: TGTGCCAGCAGTTTCCTAACTAGCGGGGGGTTAGATACGCAGTATTTT.

The genes are TRBV27 and TRBJ1-1; D remains ambiguous. Germline lookup yields CDR1 MNHEY and CDR2 SMNVEV (reference sequence). This CDR3 is 13 amino acids long. The V and J ends lost 2 bases and 6 bases respectively, with 10 bases between them. DNA of the CDR3: TGTGCCAGCAGTTTACCGGGATCGGCTGAAGCTTTCTTT. It translates to CASSLPGSAEAFF.

The V call is TRBV27, the J call TRBJ2-2; D remains ambiguous. CDR1 and CDR2 (germline): MNHEY, SMNVEV (reference sequence). Trimming left V 2 bases short and J 3 bases short, with 10 bases between. CDR3 length: 15 residues. The CDR3 DNA reads TGTGCCAGCAGTTTAGGCTTCCTATACACCGGGGAGCTGTTTTTT. It specifies CASSLGFLYTGELFF.

This clonotype was observed many times. The chain uses TRBV5-6 and TRBJ1-1, with D possibly TRBD1 on 5 matching bases. CDR1 and CDR2 (germline): SGHDT, YYEEEE. This CDR3 comprises 14 residues. V lost 2 bases, J lost 2 bases, and 10 bases lay in between. DNA for the CDR3: TGTGCCAGCAGCTTAGACCAGGGCAACACTGAAGCTTTCTTT. As protein: CASSLDQGNTEAFF.

V usage is TRBV7-9 and J usage is TRBJ1-2; 10 bases align to TRBD1. The CDR3 sequence is 16 residues long. The germline CDR1 and CDR2 sequences are SEHNR and FQNEAQ (reference sequence). V trimming: 5 bases; J trimming: 3 bases; junction bases outside the gene matches: 9. This CDR3 reads CASSDRRQGADYGYTF. CDR3 DNA: TGTGCCAGCAGCGACCGTAGACAGGGGGCGGACTATGGCTACACCTTC.

CDR3: CASSKGSYEQYV. CDR3 in DNA: TGTGCCAGCAGCAAAGGCTCCTACGAGCAGTACGTC. The chain joins TRBV7-9 to TRBJ2-7; no clear D gene. The V end lost 5 bases, the J end lost 0 bases, and 5 bases lay between the germline ends. This CDR3 comprises 12 residues. Germline-derived CDR1 and CDR2 are SEHNR and FQNEAQ (reference sequence).

This clonotype was detected only once. The chain couples TRBV5-6 to TRBJ2-3; 7 bases fit TRBD1. Germline values: CDR1 SGHDT, CDR2 YYEEEE. J lost 4 bases, V lost 3 bases, and 8 bases had no gene match. This CDR3 has 15 amino acids. This CDR3 reads CASSWSGTDSDTQYF. The CDR3 coding sequence is TGTGCCAGCAGCTGGAGTGGGACAGATTCAGATACGCAGTATTTT.

This clonotype was found a few times. The chain has TRBV5-5 and TRBJ2-3, with 8 bases aligning to TRBD1. The V gene end was trimmed by 1 base and the J gene end by 5 bases; junction bases not matched to a gene: 6. Germline assignment: CDR1 SGHKS and CDR2 YYEKEE (reference sequence). The CDR3 is 15 amino acids. CDR3 coding DNA: TGTGCCAGCAGCTTGCCAGGACAGGGAGAAGATACGCAGTATTTT. Translation gives CASSLPGQGEDTQYF.

This clonotype was found a few times. The rearrangement links TRBV15 to TRBJ1-1, with D unclear. V was trimmed by 0 bases and J by 7 bases, leaving 6 bases between them. In germline, CDR1 is LNHNV, CDR2 YYDKDF (reference sequence). CDR3 size: 12 residues. CDR3 protein: CATSRDTREAFF. In DNA, the CDR3 is TGTGCCACCAGCAGAGATACTCGTGAAGCTTTCTTT.

This chain connects TRBV28 to TRBJ2-7; 8 bases line up with TRBD2. Per germline, CDR1 MDHEN and CDR2 SYDVKM. After removal of 2 bases from V and 4 bases from J, the junction contained 16 bases not matched to a gene. The length of the CDR3 is 18 residues. Here the CDR3 DNA reads TGTGCCAGCAGTTTAGAGGTCATGCGGGGGGCCTTGCATTACGAGCAGTACGTC. Its translation is CASSLEVMRGALHYEQYV.

The chain couples TRBV12-3 or TRBV12-4 to TRBJ1-1; D unclear. CDR3 size: 12 residues. V lost 6 bases and J 2 bases, leaving 7 bases between the germline ends. This CDR3 reads CASRPFNTEAFF. CDR3 bases: TGTGCCAGCAGGCCCTTTAACACTGAAGCTTTCTTT.

This clonotype was observed at least ten times. This chain uses TRBV27 with TRBJ1-5; no definite D call. V was clipped by 6 bases and J by 0 bases, with 3 bases between them. Germline V gene data show CDR1 as MNHEY and CDR2 as SMNVEV (reference sequence). The CDR3 contains 12 residues. CDR3 nucleotides: TGTGCCAGCAGCAATAGCAATCAGCCCCAGCATTTT. It codes for CASSNSNQPQHF.

There are a few counts of this clonotype. V usage is TRBV2 and J usage is TRBJ1-2; no clear D gene. There are 13 residues in the CDR3. Looked up from germline, CDR1 is SNHLY and CDR2 is FYNNEI. V dropped 4 bases and J dropped 4 bases, with 10 bases sitting between them. The CDR3 coding sequence is TGTGCCAGCAGTGGCTTGATCTCCTATGGCTACACCTTC. Residues: CASSGLISYGYTF.

This clonotype has a handful of counts. This sequence joins TRBV6-2 or TRBV6-3 and TRBJ1-1; no firm D call. The germline gives CDR1 MNHEY, CDR2 SVGEGT. Trimming shortened V by 4 bases and J by 7 bases, and 7 bases separated the two germline ends. There are 11 residues in the CDR3. The CDR3 DNA reads as TGTGCCAGCAGTTTGTTCGGTGAAGCTTTCTTT. This codes for CASSLFGEAFF.

A few counts support this clonotype. V gene TRBV6-6 combines with J gene TRBJ2-7; D uncertain. This CDR3 has 13 residues. Trimming shortened V by 4 bases and J by 6 bases, and 13 bases separated the two germline ends. CDR1 and CDR2 (germline): MNHNY, SVGAGI (reference sequence). The CDR3 protein is CASSSTKSLEQYV. CDR3 coding DNA: TGTGCCAGCAGTTCAACTAAATCACTCGAGCAGTACGTC.

The V call is TRBV10-3, the J call TRBJ2-5, with 7 bases fitting TRBD1. With 3 bases clipped from V and 0 bases from J, the junction kept 10 bases outside the gene matches. The CDR3 runs to 17 residues. The germline gives CDR1 ENHRY, CDR2 SYGVKD. CDR3 coding DNA: TGTGCCATCAGTGAAACTGATGACAGGGTGGACCAAGAGACCCAGTACTTC. Encoded protein: CAISETDDRVDQETQYF.

The chain joins TRBV6-2 or TRBV6-3 to TRBJ1-1, with D unclear. The CDR3 runs to 15 residues. Trimming took 2 bases from V and 1 from J, leaving 11 bases between them. Per the germline V gene, CDR1 is MNHEY and CDR2 is SVGEGT. In DNA form, the CDR3 reads TGTGCCAGCAGTTACCCCGGAGTTGGGAACACTGAAGCTTTCTTT. Protein: CASSYPGVGNTEAFF.

This clonotype was observed a few times. The chain combines TRBV4-1 with TRBJ1-5; D is possibly TRBD1 (5 bases). The CDR3 sequence is 16 residues long. Trimming took 1 base from V and 0 from J, leaving 10 bases between them. Germline assignment: CDR1 MGHRA and CDR2 YSYEKL. The CDR3 nucleotides are TGCGCCAGCAGCCAAGGGACACCCTATAGCAATCAGCCCCAGCATTTT. As protein: CASSQGTPYSNQPQHF.

This clonotype showed up just a few times. The chain is built from TRBV11-2 and TRBJ2-1; tentative D call: TRBD1 (7 bases). This CDR3 is 16 amino acids long. V was pared by 2 bases and J by 2 bases, with 13 bases between. Germline lookup yields CDR1 SGHAT and CDR2 FQNNGV. The CDR3 region has the DNA TGTGCCAGCAGCTTAAGAGCAGGGGGGACCTACAATGAGCAGTTCTTC. This translates into CASSLRAGGTYNEQFF. Full variable domain (outside the CDR3, taken from reference TRBV11-2 and TRBJ2-1): EAGVAQSPRYKIIEKRQSVAFWCNPISGHATLYWYQQILGQGPKLLIQFQNNGVVDDSQLPKDRFSAERLKGVDSTLKIQPAKLEDSAVYLCASSLRAGGTYNEQFFGPGTRLTVL.

For this clonotype: This clone may be a read error of a much larger clone one base away. This sequence joins TRBV12-3 or TRBV12-4 and TRBJ2-7, with D perhaps matching TRBD1 or TRBD2 (5 bases each). The CDR3 runs 15 residues. The CDR3, as DNA: TGTGCCAACAGTCCCCCGGGGCTGAAAGCCTACGAGCAGTACTTC. Translation gives CANSPPGLKAYEQYF.

J is TRBJ2-7 and V is TRBV6-2 or TRBV6-3; D is perhaps TRBD1 or TRBD2 (6 bases each). Germline V gives CDR1 MNHEY, CDR2 SVGEGT. The CDR3 is made up of 14 amino acids. V lost 7 bases and J lost 0, with 13 bases in between. The CDR3 loop reads CASTASGASYEQYF. Written as DNA, the CDR3 is TGTGCCAGCACCGCTTCGGGGGCCTCCTACGAGCAGTACTTC.

For this clonotype: One junction end disagrees with the germline gene, perhaps due to a read error. The CDR3 loop reads CASSLAGQGVYNEQFF. CDR3 DNA sequence: TGTGCCAGCAGCTTGGCCGGACAGGGTGTCTACAATGAGCAGTTCTTC. The V and J genes are TRBV5-3 and TRBJ2-1, with TRBD1 matching over 8 bases. TRBV5-3 has ORF status, its function being uncertain. The CDR3 length is 16 residues.

Remarks on this clonotype: A read error may explain this, as a much larger clone is one base away. The chain has TRBV7-8 and TRBJ2-5; TRBD1 might be the D (5 bases). The V end was cut by 4 bases, the J end by 6 bases, with 21 bases between. The CDR3 sequence is 16 residues long. The germline V gene has CDR1 SGHVS and CDR2 FQNEAQ. DNA of the CDR3: TGTGCCAGCAGCTCCAGTACAGGTGGGAAAGAAAAGACCCAGTACTTC. Translating it yields CASSSSTGGKEKTQYF.

This clonotype was seen ten or more times. The rearrangement links TRBV6-1 to TRBJ1-3; a weak D match, TRBD1 (5 bases). The CDR3 loop spans 18 amino acids. The V end lost 5 bases, the J end lost 0 bases, and 20 bases lay between the germline ends. CDR1 and CDR2 from the germline V gene are MNHNS and SASEGT. The CDR3 here is CASSNQGSYPLSGNTIYF. DNA for the CDR3: TGTGCCAGCAGTAACCAGGGTAGTTATCCCCTCTCTGGAAACACCATATATTTT.

This clonotype has just a few counts. The rearrangement links TRBV27 to TRBJ1-1, with D possibly matching TRBD1 (6 bases). The CDR3 runs to 13 residues. V shed 5 bases and J shed 6 bases, with 13 bases lying between them. Germline V gene lookup returns CDR1 MNHEY and CDR2 SMNVEV (reference sequence). CDR3 loop: CASSPRKGAEAFF. CDR3 nucleotide sequence: TGTGCCAGCAGTCCTCGCAAGGGGGCTGAAGCTTTCTTT.